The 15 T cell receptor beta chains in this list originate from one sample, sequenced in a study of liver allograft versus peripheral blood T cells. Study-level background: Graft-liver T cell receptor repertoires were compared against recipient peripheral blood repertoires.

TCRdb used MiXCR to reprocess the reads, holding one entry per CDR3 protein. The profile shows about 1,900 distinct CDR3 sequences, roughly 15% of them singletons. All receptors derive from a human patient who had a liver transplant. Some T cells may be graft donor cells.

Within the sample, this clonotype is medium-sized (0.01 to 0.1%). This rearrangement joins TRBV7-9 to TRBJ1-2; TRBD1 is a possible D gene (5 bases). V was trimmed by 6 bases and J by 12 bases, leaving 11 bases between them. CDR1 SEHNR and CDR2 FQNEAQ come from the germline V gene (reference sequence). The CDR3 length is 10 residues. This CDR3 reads CASSNQGDTF. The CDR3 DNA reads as TGTGCCAGCAGTAACCAGGGAGACACCTTC.

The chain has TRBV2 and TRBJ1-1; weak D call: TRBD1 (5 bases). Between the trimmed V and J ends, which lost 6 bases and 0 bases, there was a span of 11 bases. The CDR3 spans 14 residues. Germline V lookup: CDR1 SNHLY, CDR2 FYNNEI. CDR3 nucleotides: TGTGCCAGCAGGGCAGGGCGTATGAACACTGAAGCTTTCTTT. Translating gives CASRAGRMNTEAFF.

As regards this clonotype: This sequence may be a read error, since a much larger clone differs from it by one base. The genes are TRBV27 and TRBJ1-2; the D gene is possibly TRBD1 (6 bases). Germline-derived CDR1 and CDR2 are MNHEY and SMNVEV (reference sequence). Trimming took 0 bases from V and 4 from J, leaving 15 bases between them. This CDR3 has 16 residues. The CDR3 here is CASSLSGQGGPYGYTF. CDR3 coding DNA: TGTGCCAGCAGTTTATCGGGTCAAGGGGGACCCTATGGCTACACCTTC.

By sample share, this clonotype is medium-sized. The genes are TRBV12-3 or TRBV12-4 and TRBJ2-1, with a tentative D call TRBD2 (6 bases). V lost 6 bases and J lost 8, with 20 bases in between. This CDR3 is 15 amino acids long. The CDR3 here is CASSNGNGGGDEQFF. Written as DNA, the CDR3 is TGTGCCAGCAGCAACGGTAACGGGGGTGGCGATGAGCAGTTCTTC.

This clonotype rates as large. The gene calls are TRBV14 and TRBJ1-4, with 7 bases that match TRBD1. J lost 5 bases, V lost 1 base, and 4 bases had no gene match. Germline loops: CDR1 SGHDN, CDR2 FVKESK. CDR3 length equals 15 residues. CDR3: CASSQVGQSNEKLFF. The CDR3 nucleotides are TGTGCCAGCAGCCAAGTGGGACAGTCAAATGAAAAACTGTTTTTT.

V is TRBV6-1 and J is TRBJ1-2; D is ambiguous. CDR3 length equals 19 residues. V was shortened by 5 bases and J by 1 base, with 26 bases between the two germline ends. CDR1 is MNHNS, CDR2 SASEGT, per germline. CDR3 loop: CASSYPSRSTPYCNYGYTF. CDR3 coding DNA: TGTGCCAGCAGTTATCCGAGCCGATCTACTCCCTATTGTAACTATGGCTACACCTTC.

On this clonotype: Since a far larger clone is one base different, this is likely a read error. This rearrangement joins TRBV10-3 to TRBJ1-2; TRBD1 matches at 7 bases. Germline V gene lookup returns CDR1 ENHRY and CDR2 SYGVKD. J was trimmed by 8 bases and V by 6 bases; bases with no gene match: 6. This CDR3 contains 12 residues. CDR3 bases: TGTGCCATCAGGGAGGGGGCCGGGGGCTACACCTTC. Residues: CAIREGAGGYTF.

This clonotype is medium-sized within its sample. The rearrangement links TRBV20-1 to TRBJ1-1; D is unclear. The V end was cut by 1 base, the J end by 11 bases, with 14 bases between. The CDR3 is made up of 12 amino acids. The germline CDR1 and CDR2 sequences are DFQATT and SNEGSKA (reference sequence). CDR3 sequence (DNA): TGCAGTGCTAGAGGCAGCCCAAAAACTGCTTTCTTT. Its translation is CSARGSPKTAFF.

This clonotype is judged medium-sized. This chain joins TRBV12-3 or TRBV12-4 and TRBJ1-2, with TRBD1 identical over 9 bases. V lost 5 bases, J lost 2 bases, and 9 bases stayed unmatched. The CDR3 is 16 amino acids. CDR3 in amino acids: CASSQSNRGRNYGYTF. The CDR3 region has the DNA TGTGCCAGCAGTCAGAGCAACAGGGGGCGGAACTATGGCTACACCTTC.

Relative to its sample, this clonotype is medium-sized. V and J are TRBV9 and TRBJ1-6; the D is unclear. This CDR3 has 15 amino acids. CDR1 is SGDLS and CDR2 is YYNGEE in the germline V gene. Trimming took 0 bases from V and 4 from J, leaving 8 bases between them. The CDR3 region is CASSVDPSYNSPLHF. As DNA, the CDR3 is TGTGCCAGCAGCGTAGACCCCAGTTATAATTCACCCCTCCACTTT.

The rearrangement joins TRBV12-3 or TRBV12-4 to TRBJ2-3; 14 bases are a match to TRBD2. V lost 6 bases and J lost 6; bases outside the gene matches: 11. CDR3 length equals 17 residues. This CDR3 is CASRLRSTSGGEDTQYF. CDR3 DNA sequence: TGTGCCAGCAGACTACGATCGACTAGCGGGGGGGAGGATACGCAGTATTTT.

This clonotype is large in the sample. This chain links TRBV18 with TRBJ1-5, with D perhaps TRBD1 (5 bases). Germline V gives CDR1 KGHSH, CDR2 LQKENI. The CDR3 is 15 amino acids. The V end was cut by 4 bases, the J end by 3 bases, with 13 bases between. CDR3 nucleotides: TGTGCCAGCTCACTCGCGGGGGGGGACAATCAGCCCCAGCATTTT. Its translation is CASSLAGGDNQPQHF.

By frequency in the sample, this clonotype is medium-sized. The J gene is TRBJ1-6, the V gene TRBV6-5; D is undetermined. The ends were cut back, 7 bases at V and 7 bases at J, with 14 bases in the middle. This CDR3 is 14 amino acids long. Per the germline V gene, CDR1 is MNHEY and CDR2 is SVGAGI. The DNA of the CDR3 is TGTGCCAGCAAGGGCGGACGTTTGAATTCACCCCTCCACTTT. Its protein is CASKGGRLNSPLHF.

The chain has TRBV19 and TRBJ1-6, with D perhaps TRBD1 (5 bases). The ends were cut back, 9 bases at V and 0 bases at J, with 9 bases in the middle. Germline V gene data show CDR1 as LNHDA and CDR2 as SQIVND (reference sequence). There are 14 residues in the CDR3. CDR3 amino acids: CASMQGSYNSPLHF. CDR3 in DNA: TGTGCCAGCATGCAGGGCTCCTATAATTCACCCCTCCACTTT.

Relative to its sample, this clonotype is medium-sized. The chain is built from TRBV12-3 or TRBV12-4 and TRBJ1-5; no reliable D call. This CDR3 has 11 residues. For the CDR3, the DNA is TGTGCTAGTGGTTTGGGTCAGCCCCAGCATTTT. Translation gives CASGLGQPQHF.